The text below deals with one T cell receptor beta chain. The junction differs from germline at one of its ends, possibly a read error. Seattle patients were enrolled while actively infected and followed longitudinally. This record comes from a study of blood T cell repertoires in COVID-19. From germline, CDR1 is SGHTS and CDR2 YDEGEE. The CDR3 contains 12 residues. In the source study's methods: By means of reference gene primer amplification, nucleated cell counts were estimated. Clones were sequenced by immunoSEQ multiplex PCR, and TCRdb holds only the in-frame ones, with some missing. V and J calls plus clone size are reproduced from that table; the DNA served to infer D and trimming. The table has 300,000 to 450,000 clones, approximately 87% seen once.

The chain is built from TRBV5-8 and TRBJ2-7; D is undetermined. The TCR sequence derives from a woman younger than 45 with COVID-19, enrolled during active disease. The sequencing sample was made of peripheral blood. CDR3 DNA sequence: TGTGCCAGCAGTTTGGCCATCTACGAGCAGTACTTC. It is translated as CASSLAIYEQYF.